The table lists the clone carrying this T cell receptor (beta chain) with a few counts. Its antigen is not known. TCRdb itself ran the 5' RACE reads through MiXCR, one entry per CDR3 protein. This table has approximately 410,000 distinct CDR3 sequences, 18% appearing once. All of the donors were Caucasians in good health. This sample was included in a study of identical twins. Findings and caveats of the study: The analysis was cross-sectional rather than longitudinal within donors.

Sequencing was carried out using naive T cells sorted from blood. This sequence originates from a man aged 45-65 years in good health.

For the CDR3, the DNA is TGTGCCAGCAGTTATTCCGCGGGGAACGTCCAAGAGACCCAGTACTTC. It yields the protein CASSYSAGNVQETQYF. This chain links TRBV6-2 or TRBV6-3 with TRBJ2-5; D is perhaps TRBD2 (6 bases). Germline values: CDR1 MNHEY, CDR2 SVGEGT. V lost 3 bases to trimming and J lost 1 base, with 15 bases between them. The length of the CDR3 is 16 residues.